The TCR beta chain described here comes from a study of shared clonotypes between healthy human individuals. On the study more broadly: Each donor's CD8 memory used one plate, CD8 naive two, each CD4 subset three.

V lost 2 bases, J lost 3 bases, and 7 bases lay in between. CDR3 length: 13 residues. Germline CDR1 LGHNA, CDR2 YSLEER. Deep-level settings were used for running the assay. Sequencing was performed with immunoSEQ multiplex PCR; in TCRdb, only in-frame clones are kept and a portion is missing. The sample includes a few million clones, approximately 92% of them seen just once. About this clone: Its cognate antigen is unknown.

Study-wide findings and caveats: A small donor pool kept down the genetic and exposure-history diversity that was represented.

Positively selected for CCR7, the CD45RO-negative cells used as naive CD8 cells excluded terminally differentiated effector memory CD45RA+ cells. Sample: naive CD8+ T cells from PBMCs. The origin of this receptor is a man in his late teens or twenties in good health. Some clones in this sample may be carry-over from other donors' samples. This sequence joins TRBV4-3 and TRBJ1-1; D not certain. This CDR3 is CASSQLRDTEAFF. CDR3 nucleotide sequence: TGCGCCAGCAGCCAACTCCGAGACACTGAAGCTTTCTTT.